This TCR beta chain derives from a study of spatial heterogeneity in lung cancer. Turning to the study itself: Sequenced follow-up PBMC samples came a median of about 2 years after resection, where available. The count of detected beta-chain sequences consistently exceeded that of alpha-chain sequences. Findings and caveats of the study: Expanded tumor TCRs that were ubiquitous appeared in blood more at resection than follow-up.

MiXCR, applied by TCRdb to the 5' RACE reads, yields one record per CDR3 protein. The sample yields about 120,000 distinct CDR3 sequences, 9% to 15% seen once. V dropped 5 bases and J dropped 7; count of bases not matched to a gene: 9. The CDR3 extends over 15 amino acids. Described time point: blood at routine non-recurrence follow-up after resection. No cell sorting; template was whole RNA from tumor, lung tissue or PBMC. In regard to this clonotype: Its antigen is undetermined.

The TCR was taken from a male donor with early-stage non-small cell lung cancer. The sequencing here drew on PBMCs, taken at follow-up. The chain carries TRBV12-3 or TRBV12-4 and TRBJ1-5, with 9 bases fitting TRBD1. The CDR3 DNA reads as TGTGCCAGCAGTCCTCGACAGGGGGACAACCAGCCCCAGCATTTT. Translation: CASSPRQGDNQPQHF.